This section outlines one T cell receptor beta chain sequence together with its context. Its antigen is as yet unknown. The authors ran the immunoSEQ assay, v3.0, at survey level. Some clones are missing from TCRdb's copy, which holds only in-frame ones; the method was immunoSEQ multiplex PCR. The table includes tens of thousands of clones, about 95% detected once. The sample is drawn from a study of long-term antiretroviral therapy in people with HIV. Study-wide context: The earliest samples came from an era when ART typically awaited falling CD4 counts.

Trimming cost V 4 bases and J 5 bases; bases outside gene matches: 7. Germline V gene data show CDR1 as ENHRY and CDR2 as SYGVKD. The CDR3 contains 14 residues. Study outcomes and limitations: Clones that had undergone expansion before ART dominated the repertoire at all time points. HIV repertoires spanned narrower CDR3 length ranges than controls. Following ART, diversity rose but still fell short of transplant donor controls.

The chain combines TRBV10-3 with TRBJ2-5; 7 bases are a match to TRBD2. This specimen was unsorted PBMCs, taken 3.7 years after starting antiretroviral therapy. This clonotype originated in a woman aged 45-65 years with HIV. CDR3 nucleotides: TGTGCCATCAGTGGCGAGACTAGCATCGAGACCCAGTACTTC. Amino acids: CAISGETSIETQYF.